Listed below are T cell receptor beta chains from one sample, sequenced in a study of identical twins. Using its own MiXCR run on the 5' RACE reads, TCRdb lists one record per CDR3 protein. The sample contains approximately 690,000 distinct CDR3 sequences, 5.5% to 7.5% of which appear only once. The sequencing input was naive T cells sorted from blood. The receptors originated from a young man in good health. The CDR3 runs from the conserved cysteine through the conserved F or W. The D gene is left open where the match is weak. The size entry is marked missing in some rows and otherwise reads once, few, many or a size class.

D: TRBD1; V: TRBV10-3; J: TRBJ2-7; length: 15; size: .; CDR3: CAIRGYGTGAYEQYF; DNA: TGTGCCATCAGGGGGTACGGGACAGGGGCCTACGAGCAGTACTTC
D: .; V: TRBV10-3; J: TRBJ2-4; length: 13; size: few; CDR3: CAISESGENIQYF; DNA: TGTGCCATCAGTGAGTCCGGGGAAAACATTCAGTACTTC
D: TRBD1; V: TRBV2; J: TRBJ2-6; length: 17; size: .; CDR3: CASHRDRVLSGANVLTF; DNA: TGTGCCAGCCACCGGGACAGGGTCCTCTCTGGGGCCAACGTCCTGACTTTC
D: TRBD1; V: TRBV5-1; J: TRBJ2-3; length: 17; size: few; CDR3: CASSRGRGLYGTDTQYF; DNA: TGCGCCAGCAGCCGTGGTAGGGGGCTCTACGGCACAGATACGCAGTATTTT
D: TRBD1; V: TRBV20-1; J: TRBJ1-1; length: 17; size: .; CDR3: CSAPDGTGGWVNTEAFF; DNA: TGCAGTGCCCCGGACGGGACAGGGGGCTGGGTGAACACTGAAGCTTTCTTT
D: TRBD1; V: TRBV30; J: TRBJ2-7; length: 13; size: few; CDR3: CAWTLGQSYEQYF; DNA: TGTGCCTGGACCTTGGGACAGTCCTACGAGCAGTACTTC
D: TRBD2; V: TRBV12-3/TRBV12-4; J: TRBJ2-1; length: 16; size: few; CDR3: CASSEQTSGPYNEQFF; DNA: TGTGCCAGCAGTGAGCAGACTAGCGGCCCCTACAATGAGCAGTTCTTC
D: .; V: TRBV28; J: TRBJ2-7; length: 14; size: few; CDR3: CASRSGEAAYEQYF; DNA: TGTGCCAGCAGGTCGGGGGAAGCCGCCTACGAGCAGTACTTC
D: TRBD1; V: TRBV12-3/TRBV12-4; J: TRBJ1-5; length: 14; size: few; CDR3: CASRGTGANQPQHF; DNA: TGTGCCAGCAGGGGGACAGGGGCCAATCAGCCCCAGCATTTT
D: TRBD2; V: TRBV20-1; J: TRBJ2-1; length: 18; size: many; CDR3: CSARDLGLADRTYNEQFF; DNA: TGCAGTGCTAGAGATCTCGGACTAGCGGACCGAACCTACAATGAGCAGTTCTTC
D: TRBD2; V: TRBV27; J: TRBJ2-3; length: 14; size: .; CDR3: CASSPLAGADTQYF; DNA: TGTGCCAGCAGTCCCTTAGCGGGAGCAGATACGCAGTATTTT
D: .; V: TRBV6-5; J: TRBJ1-4; length: 16; size: .; CDR3: CASSYPRQIRARELFF; DNA: TGTGCCAGCAGTTACCCCCGACAGATTCGGGCTAGAGAACTGTTTTTT
D: .; V: TRBV3-1; J: TRBJ2-3; length: 13; size: .; CDR3: CASSVRGPDTQYF; DNA: TGTGCCAGCAGCGTCAGGGGCCCAGATACGCAGTATTTT
D: .; V: TRBV12-3/TRBV12-4; J: TRBJ2-3; length: 16; size: few; CDR3: CASSFDGVPSTDTQYF; DNA: TGTGCCAGCAGTTTCGACGGAGTCCCTAGCACAGATACGCAGTATTTT
D: TRBD1; V: TRBV5-1; J: TRBJ2-2; length: 15; size: few; CDR3: CASHNRGKLSGELFF; DNA: TGCGCCAGCCACAACAGGGGGAAGTTGTCCGGGGAGCTGTTTTTT
D: TRBD2; V: TRBV25-1; J: TRBJ2-3; length: 14; size: many; CDR3: CASSEGLAGVTQYF; DNA: TGTGCCAGCAGTGAGGGACTAGCGGGAGTAACGCAGTATTTT
D: .; V: TRBV29-1; J: TRBJ2-1; length: 18; size: many; CDR3: CSVWGGARGPAKHNEQFF; DNA: TGCAGCGTCTGGGGGGGAGCCAGGGGGCCAGCAAAACACAATGAGCAGTTCTTC
D: TRBD1; V: TRBV9; J: TRBJ2-6; length: 18; size: many; CDR3: CASSPTGGREAGANVLTF; DNA: TGTGCCAGCAGTCCTACAGGGGGGAGAGAGGCTGGGGCCAACGTCCTGACTTTC
D: TRBD1; V: TRBV7-6; J: TRBJ2-2; length: 16; size: few; CDR3: CASSPVTGVYTGELFF; DNA: TGTGCCAGCTCCCCGGTTACAGGGGTTTACACCGGGGAGCTGTTTTTT
D: TRBD2; V: TRBV7-9; J: TRBJ2-1; length: 17; size: .; CDR3: CASSPRHEREVHNEQFF; DNA: TGTGCCAGCAGTCCCCGACACGAGCGGGAGGTCCACAATGAGCAGTTCTTC
D: TRBD2; V: TRBV5-1; J: TRBJ2-3; length: 14; size: many; CDR3: CASSLEGSGGPRYF; DNA: TGCGCCAGCAGCTTGGAAGGTAGCGGGGGTCCGCGCTATTTT
D: TRBD2; V: TRBV7-6; J: TRBJ2-7; length: 14; size: few; CDR3: CASSLTSVTYEQYF; DNA: TGTGCCAGCAGCCTGACTAGCGTGACCTACGAGCAGTACTTC
D: .; V: TRBV12-3/TRBV12-4; J: TRBJ2-5; length: 14; size: many; CDR3: CASSLMRYQETQYF; DNA: TGTGCCAGCAGTTTAATGAGATACCAAGAGACCCAGTACTTC
D: .; V: TRBV10-3; J: TRBJ2-1; length: 15; size: many; CDR3: CAISEQGAGLGEQFF; DNA: TGTGCCATCAGTGAGCAAGGAGCGGGCCTCGGAGAGCAGTTCTTC
D: .; V: TRBV6-5; J: TRBJ2-4; length: 17; size: many; CDR3: CASSYGSPGSTKNIQYF; DNA: TGTGCCAGCAGTTACGGCTCGCCGGGGTCGACGAAAAACATTCAGTACTTC
D: .; V: TRBV5-4; J: TRBJ2-5; length: 13; size: .; CDR3: CASSSEVQETQYF; DNA: TGTGCCAGCAGCTCCGAGGTTCAAGAGACCCAGTACTTC
D: .; V: TRBV4-2; J: TRBJ2-1; length: 17; size: .; CDR3: CASSQGPRGSSYNEQFF; DNA: TGTGCCAGCAGCCAAGGTCCGCGAGGGAGCTCCTACAATGAGCAGTTCTTC